This T cell receptor beta chain is drawn from a study of T cell responses to AZD1222 COVID-19 vaccine. Study conclusions and caveats: Unmutated variant regions are reportedly targeted by nearly half of spike-specific TCRs.

Remarks on this clone: Antigen: not known.

Germline assignment: CDR1 MGHRA and CDR2 YSYEKL. The CDR3 extends over 15 amino acids. Trimming cost V 2 bases and J 4 bases, with 12 bases left between them. Assay used: immunoSEQ multiplex PCR; TCRdb lists only in-frame clones, some missing. This table has tens of thousands of clones, around 90% appearing once. The chain joins TRBV4-1 to TRBJ1-5; the D gene is possibly TRBD1 (6 bases). This clonotype was sampled from an adult in good health. Sequences were derived from peripheral blood, sampled on day 0 of AZD1222 vaccination. CDR3 nucleotides: TGCGCCAGCAGCCAATTACAGGGCGGGAATCAGCCCCAGCATTTT. It is translated as CASSQLQGGNQPQHF.